The rows below give T cell receptor beta chains drawn from one sample of a study of glioma-infiltrating T cells. TCRdb recomputed calls from the multiplex PCR reads with MiXCR, one row per CDR3 protein. The sample records some 190,000 distinct CDR3 sequences, approximately 30% being singletons. Sequences were obtained from glioma tissue, nonneoplastic brain tissue, or PBMCs (not recorded which). These TCRs come from a human donor with low-grade glioma or glioblastoma, undergoing nonglioma brain surgery, or in good health (not recorded which). Each CDR3 is given with its conserved first and last residue. The D gene is left open where the match is weak. Some rows mark clone size as missing; the rest say once, few, many or name a class of expanded clone.

J	V	size	length	D	DNA	CDR3
TRBJ2-1	TRBV20-1	NA	16	NA	TGCAGTGCTAGAGATTCACTAAGCGGCTCCTACAATGGGCAGTTCTTC	CSARDSLSGSYNGQFF
TRBJ2-3	TRBV5-1	many	15	TRBD2	TGCGCCAGCAGTTCGGGACTAGCGGAGGCAGATACGCAGTATTTT	CASSSGLAEADTQYF
TRBJ2-7	TRBV5-1	many	12	NA	TGCGCCAGCAGCTTGCAGGGAAACGAGCAGTACTTC	CASSLQGNEQYF
TRBJ2-7	TRBV27	NA	14	TRBD1	TGTGCCAGCAGACCGGGACAGGAGGATCACGAGCAGTACTTC	CASRPGQEDHEQYF
TRBJ1-2	TRBV29-1	many	14	TRBD1	TGCAGCATGGACACCGGGACAGGGCTTTATGGCTACACCTTC	CSMDTGTGLYGYTF
TRBJ2-7	TRBV7-9	few	15	TRBD2	TGTGCCAGCAGCTTGGGGGGACTAGCGGGAGTCGAGCAGTACTTC	CASSLGGLAGVEQYF
TRBJ1-1	TRBV20-1	large	12	NA	TGCAGTGCTAGAGAAAGGGACACTGAAGCTTTCTTT	CSARERDTEAFF
TRBJ1-3	TRBV20-1	many	14	NA	TGCAGTGCTAGAGGGGCGGGGGCTGGAAACACCATATATTTT	CSARGAGAGNTIYF
TRBJ2-2	TRBV24-1	many	13	NA	TGTGCCAGTCAGGGTTCGAACACCGGGGAGCTGTTTTTT	CASQGSNTGELFF
TRBJ2-1	TRBV7-4	many	20	TRBD2	TGTGCCAGCAGCCGCCCGGGACTAGCGGGACGCCCTCGTATCTACAATGAGCAGTTCTTC	CASSRPGLAGRPRIYNEQFF
TRBJ2-2	TRBV19	NA	16	NA	TGTGCCAGTAGTATATCCCCGGGAAAGTTCACCGGGGAGCTGTTTTTT	CASSISPGKFTGELFF
TRBJ2-1	TRBV15	many	16	NA	TGTGCCACCAGCAGAGTAGGCGCGAATAGGTACGATGAGCAGTTCTTC	CATSRVGANRYDEQFF
TRBJ1-2	TRBV5-1	many	15	TRBD1	TGCGCCAGCAGCGAGCAACCACAGGGGGCTTATGGCTACACCTTC	CASSEQPQGAYGYTF
TRBJ2-5	TRBV5-4	NA	14	TRBD1	TGTGCCAGCAGCTACCGGGACAGTCAAGAGACCCAGTACTTC	CASSYRDSQETQYF
TRBJ1-2	TRBV6-2/TRBV6-3	many	15	NA	TGTGCCAGCATTCAAGGGGGTTCGGTGAACTATGGCTACACCTTC	CASIQGGSVNYGYTF
TRBJ2-7	TRBV6-2/TRBV6-3	NA	13	NA	TGTGCCAGCAGCCAAAGCTCCTACTACGAGCAGTACTTC	CASSQSSYYEQYF
TRBJ2-3	TRBV30	once	13	NA	TGTGCCTGGAGTGTTACGTACACAGATACGCAGTATTTT	CAWSVTYTDTQYF
TRBJ2-5	TRBV28	many	13	NA	TGTGCCAGCAGTTTATCCGGTCAAGAGACCCAGTACTTC	CASSLSGQETQYF
TRBJ2-3	TRBV3-1	many	14	TRBD1	TGTGCCAGCAGCACCGGACAGGAAGGGAATACGCAGTATTTT	CASSTGQEGNTQYF
TRBJ2-7	TRBV5-4	NA	15	TRBD2	TGTGCCAGCAGTCCCCCCGGGGGGAGCTCCTACGAGCAGTACTTC	CASSPPGGSSYEQYF
TRBJ2-5	TRBV7-8	many	13	NA	TGTGCCAGCAGCTTTGGCGGGTGGGAGACCCAGTACTTC	CASSFGGWETQYF
TRBJ1-5	TRBV6-2/TRBV6-3	many	14	NA	TGTGCCAGCAGTTGGGGGAATAGCAATCAGCCCCAGCATTTT	CASSWGNSNQPQHF
TRBJ2-1	TRBV5-6	NA	15	TRBD2	TGTGCCAGCAGCTGGAGACTAGCGGGAGTCGATGAGCAGTTCTTC	CASSWRLAGVDEQFF
TRBJ2-3	TRBV20-1	NA	16	TRBD2	TGCAGTGCTAGAAGTTTAGCGGGAGGGTCAACAGATACGCAGTATTTT	CSARSLAGGSTDTQYF
TRBJ1-2	TRBV6-6	many	13	NA	TGTGCCAGCAGTTACGTGGAGGGGAACGGCTACACCTTC	CASSYVEGNGYTF
TRBJ2-5	TRBV5-5	few	14	NA	TGTGCCAGCAGCTTGGCTGGAGGCAAGAAGACCCAGTACTTC	CASSLAGGKKTQYF
TRBJ1-5	TRBV29-1	many	14	TRBD1	TGCAGCGTTGGAATGGGGGACAGAGATCAGCCCCAGCATTTT	CSVGMGDRDQPQHF
TRBJ1-5	TRBV27	many	12	NA	TGTGCCAGCAGTTATTTCGGTCAGCCCCAGCATTTT	CASSYFGQPQHF
TRBJ2-3	TRBV7-2	many	18	TRBD2	TGTGCCAGCAGCACCCGACTAGCGGGAGGCGGGCGAGGAGATACGCAGTATTTT	CASSTRLAGGGRGDTQYF
TRBJ2-1	TRBV19	few	14	NA	TGTGCCAGTAGTATATCTCCCTCCTACAATGAGCAGTTCTTC	CASSISPSYNEQFF
TRBJ1-1	TRBV12-3/TRBV12-4	many	14	NA	TGTGCCAGCAGTTCCGGACAGACGAACACTGAAGCTTTCTTT	CASSSGQTNTEAFF
TRBJ1-1	TRBV19	many	16	TRBD1	TGTGCCAGTAGTATCGGACAGGGGGCAGGAAACACTGAAGCTTTCTTT	CASSIGQGAGNTEAFF
TRBJ1-1	TRBV20-1	many	14	NA	TGCAGTGCTAGAGATGACAGCATGAACACTGAAGCTTTCTTT	CSARDDSMNTEAFF
TRBJ2-1	TRBV19	NA	18	NA	TGTGCCAGTAGTAAAGTCGGCGGCTATGACGCCCCCTACAATGAGCAGTTCTTC	CASSKVGGYDAPYNEQFF
TRBJ2-5	TRBV20-1	many	15	TRBD2	TGCAGTGCTAGACGGCCGGGAGGGTACCAAGAGACCCAGTACTTC	CSARRPGGYQETQYF
TRBJ1-5	TRBV14	NA	13	NA	TGTGCCAGCAGCCAAAGCAGCAATCAGCCCCAGCATTTT	CASSQSSNQPQHF
TRBJ1-5	TRBV18	many	17	NA	TGTGCCAGCTCACCATTCCCCGGGGGTGGTAGCAATCAGCCCCAGCATTTT	CASSPFPGGGSNQPQHF
TRBJ1-2	TRBV25-1	many	13	NA	TGTGCCAGCAGTGAGGCCACGAGCTATGGCTACACCTTC	CASSEATSYGYTF
TRBJ2-7	TRBV27	many	14	TRBD1	TGTGCCAGCAGTTTGGCGGACAGGGTTCACGAGCAGTACTTC	CASSLADRVHEQYF
TRBJ2-3	TRBV20-1	many	13	NA	TGCAGTGCCCATGAGGGCCTTGGTGATACGCAGTATTTT	CSAHEGLGDTQYF
TRBJ2-7	TRBV27	many	15	TRBD1	TGTGCCAGCAGTTTATCGGGGACAGGGGTCTACGAGCAGTACTTC	CASSLSGTGVYEQYF
TRBJ2-6	TRBV5-4	NA	15	NA	TGTGCCAGCAGCTTGCCGATCTCTGGGGCCAACGTCCTGACTTTC	CASSLPISGANVLTF
TRBJ2-7	TRBV5-4	few	14	TRBD1	TGTGCCAGCAGCGCCGGGACAGGGGTGTACGAGCAGTACTTC	CASSAGTGVYEQYF
TRBJ2-3	TRBV6-4	many	14	TRBD2	TGTGCCAGCAGTGAGGCGGGAGAGTTAGATACGCAGTATTTT	CASSEAGELDTQYF
TRBJ2-5	TRBV9	NA	18	TRBD1	TGTGCCAGCAGCGTAGCTACAGGGGTTCCGAACGCACAAGAGACCCAGTACTTC	CASSVATGVPNAQETQYF
TRBJ2-7	TRBV28	NA	13	TRBD2	TGTGCCAGCAGCCAGGGACTAGCGGGGCGGCAGTACTTC	CASSQGLAGRQYF
TRBJ2-2	TRBV27	many	16	TRBD2	TGTGCCAGCAGTTTTTTTTCCGGGAGGGGAACCGGGGAGCTGTTTTTT	CASSFFSGRGTGELFF
TRBJ2-3	TRBV20-1	NA	15	NA	TGCAGTTCTAGAGCTAGCCCGATGTTGGCAGATACGCAGTATTTT	CSSRASPMLADTQYF
TRBJ1-2	TRBV20-1	many	15	TRBD1	TGCAGTGCTAGAGAACCGGGACAGGGGGGCTATGGCTACACCTTC	CSAREPGQGGYGYTF
TRBJ1-2	TRBV19	many	14	NA	TGTGCCAGTAGTATAGTTGGACAGCGCTATGGCTACACCTTC	CASSIVGQRYGYTF
TRBJ1-1	TRBV27	many	15	TRBD1	TGTGCCAGCAGCAACTCCTATACAGGGGCGGGTAGAGCTTTCTTT	CASSNSYTGAGRAFF
TRBJ1-5	TRBV18	many	13	NA	TGTGCCAGCTCACCCTCAGGGAATCAGCCCCAGCATTTT	CASSPSGNQPQHF
TRBJ2-7	TRBV6-1	many	15	TRBD1	TGTGCCAGCAGTAACCCGGGACAGGGGGCCTACGAGCAGTACTTC	CASSNPGQGAYEQYF
TRBJ1-6	TRBV7-2	NA	15	NA	TGTGCCAGCAGCTTAGTGTGGTCTCCTAATTCACCCCTCCACTTT	CASSLVWSPNSPLHF
TRBJ2-3	TRBV29-1	many	14	NA	TGCAGCGTGACCCGGATAGGGGAAAGAGATACGCAGTATTTT	CSVTRIGERDTQYF
TRBJ1-2	TRBV27	many	12	NA	TGTGCCAGCAGTATCCCGACCCGTGGCTACACCTTC	CASSIPTRGYTF
TRBJ2-1	TRBV7-9	NA	18	TRBD2	TGTGCCAGCAGCCAACAGCACAGCGGGAGTGGATCCTACAATGAGCAGTTCTTC	CASSQQHSGSGSYNEQFF